These 20 T cell receptor beta chains came from one sample sequenced in a study of T cells in Graves' hyperthyroidism and ophthalmopathy. Amplification of TCR beta CDR3 regions was performed using RNA transcripts as template. An initial round of RT-PCR targeting the TCR CDR3 relied on the HTBI primer set. TCRdb reanalysed the multiplex PCR reads using MiXCR and keeps one entry per CDR3 protein. This table has fewer than 45,000 distinct CDR3 sequences, about 49% appearing once. Sequencing was performed on blood. Receptors originate from a woman in her forties or fifties with Graves' hyperthyroidism that later progressed to Graves' ophthalmopathy.

V usage is TRBV7-9 and J usage is TRBJ2-7, with 9 bases matching TRBD2. CDR1 SEHNR and CDR2 FQNEAQ come from the germline V gene (reference sequence). The V gene end was trimmed by 5 bases and the J gene end by 5 bases; junction bases not matched to a gene: 4. This CDR3 region has 13 residues. The CDR3 loop is CASSPTSGHEQYF. CDR3 nucleotides: TGTGCCAGCAGCCCGACTAGCGGCCACGAGCAGTACTTC.

This clonotype was counted ten times or more. V gene TRBV5-1 combines with J gene TRBJ1-2, with D perhaps TRBD1 (5 bases). The V end was cut by 4 bases, the J end by 3 bases, with 13 bases between. Germline V CDR1 and CDR2: SGHRS, YFSETQ. CDR3 length: 14 residues. As DNA, the CDR3 is TGCGCCAGCAGCGCGGGACGGGCAGACTATGGCTACACCTTC. It encodes CASSAGRADYGYTF.

The rearrangement links TRBV29-1 to TRBJ1-4; possible D gene TRBD1, 5 bases. Germline loops: CDR1 SQVTM, CDR2 ANQGSEA. The V end was cut by 6 bases, the J end by 0 bases, with 8 bases between. The CDR3 is 13 amino acids. The CDR3, as DNA: TGCAGCGTCAGGGTAGCAACTAATGAAAAACTGTTTTTT. It encodes CSVRVATNEKLFF. The complete variable domain, with remaining parts taken from reference TRBV29-1 and TRBJ1-4, reads SAVISQKPSRDICQRGTSLTIQCQVDSQVTMMFWYRQQPGQSLTLIATANQGSEATYESGFVIDKFPISRPNLTFSTLTVSNMSPEDSSIYLCSVRVATNEKLFFGSGTQLSVL.

This chain uses TRBV20-1 with TRBJ2-5; 10 bases match TRBD2. The CDR3 is 16 amino acids. V trimming: 3 bases; J trimming: 11 bases; junction bases outside the gene matches: 18. Germline V gene lookup returns CDR1 DFQATT and CDR2 SNEGSKA (reference sequence). CDR3 sequence: CSASRVDLAGADTQYF. CDR3 sequence (DNA): TGCAGTGCTAGTAGGGTTGATCTAGCGGGAGCGGATACGCAGTACTTC.

This clonotype was detected ten times or more. The rearrangement joins TRBV9 to TRBJ2-1, with D possibly TRBD1 on 7 matching bases. Trimming pared 1 base from V and 5 bases from J, leaving 16 bases between. Germline loops: CDR1 SGDLS, CDR2 YYNGEE. The CDR3 is 16 amino acids. DNA of the CDR3: TGTGCCAGCAGCGTAAGGGGGGACAGTGGGCACAATGAGCAGTTCTTC. Protein sequence: CASSVRGDSGHNEQFF.

This clonotype was counted many times. The chain uses TRBV5-4 and TRBJ1-2; tentative D call: TRBD1 (6 bases). The CDR3 spans 13 residues. The germline V gene encodes CDR1 SGHNT and CDR2 YYREEE (reference sequence). Trimming removed 2 bases from V and 4 bases from J, with 9 bases in between. The CDR3 DNA reads TGTGCCAGCAGCTTACAACAGGGCTATGGCTACACCTTC. It yields the protein CASSLQQGYGYTF.

The table lists this clonotype with many counts. The chain recombines TRBV19 with TRBJ2-1; 10 bases match TRBD2. Germline V gene sequence: CDR1 LNHDA, CDR2 SQIVND (reference sequence). Unmatched junction bases numbered 10, after V lost 6 bases and J lost 2 bases. The CDR3 is made up of 17 amino acids. The CDR3, as DNA: TGTGCCAGTAGCCCCCTGGGGGGACTAGCGACCTACAATGAGCAGTTCTTC. It translates to CASSPLGGLATYNEQFF.

The chain joins TRBV30 to TRBJ2-6; 8 bases are a match to TRBD1. The CDR3 spans 18 residues. J was trimmed by 0 bases and V by 5 bases; bases with no gene match: 12. The germline V gene has CDR1 GTSNPN and CDR2 SVGIG (reference sequence). The chain's CDR3 is CAWAKGDRTSSGANVLTF. The CDR3 coding sequence is TGTGCCTGGGCGAAAGGGGACAGGACAAGCTCTGGGGCCAACGTCCTGACTTTC.

As concerns this clonotype: A much larger clone sits a single nucleotide away, making a read error possible. The CDR3 does not end in the conserved phenylalanine or tryptophan, so this is likely a read error. V usage is TRBV18 and J usage is TRBJ2-1; the D gene is possibly TRBD2 (6 bases). The V and J ends lost 0 bases and 5 bases respectively, with 8 bases between them. CDR3 length: 14 residues. Germline values: CDR1 KGHSH, CDR2 LQKENI. CDR3 bases: TGTGCCAGCTCACCACCTAGCGGCCACAATGAGCAGTTCCTC. Residues: CASSPPSGHNEQFL.

This clonotype was observed at least ten times. The chain recombines TRBV7-6 with TRBJ1-5; D is uncertain. Germline CDR1 reads SGHVS; CDR2 reads FNYEAQ. CDR3 length: 8 amino acids. Trimming removed 5 bases at V and 13 bases at J, with 3 bases between. This CDR3 is CASSPQHF. DNA for the CDR3: TGTGCCAGCAGCCCACAGCATTTT.

There are many counts of this clonotype. V usage is TRBV3-1 and J usage is TRBJ2-7; D not resolved. The CDR3 is 12 amino acids. The V gene's germline CDR1 is LGHDT and CDR2 YNNKEL (reference sequence). Trimming left V 4 bases short and J 1 base short, with 5 bases between. The CDR3 DNA reads TGTGCCAGCAGCCGGATTTCCTACGAGCAGTACTTC. This gives the protein CASSRISYEQYF.

This clonotype was counted ten times or more. The gene calls are TRBV20-1 and TRBJ2-7; TRBD1 matches at 12 bases. The germline gives CDR1 DFQATT, CDR2 SNEGSKA (reference sequence). CDR3 length: 15 residues. The V gene end was trimmed by 0 bases and the J gene end by 7 bases; junction bases not matched to a gene: 7. CDR3 DNA sequence: TGCAGTGCTAGAGAGTTGGGACAGGGGGCGTGGGAGCAGTACTTC. Its protein product is CSARELGQGAWEQYF.

This clonotype was counted at least ten times. CDR3 nucleotide sequence: TGCGCCAGCAGCCCACCCGGACAGGCTATGTGGGCTTTCTTT. Its translation is CASSPPGQAMWAFF. This chain uses TRBV4-1 with TRBJ1-1; 7 bases match TRBD1. This CDR3 comprises 14 residues. Germline V gives CDR1 MGHRA, CDR2 YSYEKL. V shed 4 bases, J shed 11 bases, and the junction held 13 bases outside the gene matches.

V usage is TRBV7-3 and J usage is TRBJ2-1, with TRBD1 as a possible D gene (6 bases). Looked up from germline, CDR1 is SGHTA and CDR2 is FQGTGA. V was cut by 1 base and J by 5 bases, with 15 bases left in between. The CDR3 spans 16 residues. CDR3 sequence: CASSLKRGTGNNEQFF. CDR3 nucleotide sequence: TGTGCCAGCAGCTTAAAGCGCGGAACAGGGAACAATGAGCAGTTCTTC.

V gene TRBV11-3 combines with J gene TRBJ1-5; TRBD1 agrees at 9 bases. The CDR3 contains 15 residues. Losses at the gene ends were 6 bases for V and 6 bases for J; bases not matched to a gene: 9. CDR1 SGHNT and CDR2 YENEEA come from the germline V gene. For the CDR3, the DNA is TGTGCCAGCAGTCCCGGGACAGGGATCGGTCAGCCCCAGCATTTT. Encoded protein: CASSPGTGIGQPQHF.

V gene TRBV30 combines with J gene TRBJ1-4, with D unclear. There are 14 residues in the CDR3. Per germline, CDR1 GTSNPN and CDR2 SVGIG (reference sequence). Trimming pared 2 bases from V and 8 bases from J, leaving 15 bases between. The CDR3 bases are TGTGCCTGGAGTCGAGGACCGATGGGGGAAAAACTGTTTTTT. Protein: CAWSRGPMGEKLFF.

The chain couples TRBV11-2 to TRBJ2-7; the D call may be TRBD1 or TRBD2 (5 bases each). Trimming left V 1 base short and J 3 bases short, with 13 bases between. The germline V gene has CDR1 SGHAT and CDR2 FQNNGV. CDR3 size: 15 residues. CDR3 amino acids: CASSLAVGTIYEQYF. The DNA of the CDR3 is TGTGCCAGCAGCTTAGCCGTGGGGACCATCTACGAGCAGTACTTC.

This clonotype has at least ten counts. The gene calls are TRBV18 and TRBJ1-6, with TRBD1 matching 7 bases. V was pared by 4 bases and J by 9 bases, with 9 bases of the junction left unmatched. Germline-derived CDR1 and CDR2 are KGHSH and LQKENI. The CDR3 is made up of 15 amino acids. The CDR3 sequence: CASSQRQGSGSPLHF. The DNA of the CDR3 is TGTGCCAGCTCACAACGACAGGGCTCAGGTTCACCCCTCCACTTT.

Concerning this clonotype: A much larger clonotype is one base distant, so this may be a read error. This rearrangement joins TRBV30 to TRBJ2-7; possibly TRBD1 for D (5 bases). Trimming removed 4 bases from V and 4 bases from J, with 14 bases in between. The CDR3 has 13 residues. CDR1 is GTSNPN and CDR2 is SVGIG in the germline V gene (reference sequence). The CDR3 coding sequence is TGTGCCTGGATCAGCCCAAAGGGGTACGAGCAGTACTTC. Its translation is CAWISPKGYEQYF.

Many counts were recorded for this clonotype. The chain uses TRBV11-3 and TRBJ2-7; D uncertain. The CDR3 has 12 residues. V was shortened by 4 bases and J by 3 bases, with 7 bases between the two germline ends. CDR1 and CDR2 from the germline V gene are SGHNT and YENEEA. In DNA form, the CDR3 reads TGTGCCAGCAGCTCCGGCTACTACGAGCAGTACTTC. It yields the protein CASSSGYYEQYF.